The 10 T cell receptor beta chains presented below share a single source sample, sequenced in a study of technical replicates of blood from a few donors. Produced via immunoSEQ multiplex PCR; TCRdb's table is partial and in-frame only. Among approximately 100,000 clones listed, around 95% were seen once. What was sequenced was T cells isolated from PBMCs. These receptors were collected from a human donor in good health.

The CDR3 loop reads CASRSKQGHGYTF. The CDR3 coding sequence is TGTGCCAGCAGATCCAAACAGGGCCATGGCTACACCTTC. The J gene is TRBJ1-2, the V gene TRBV7-9; D might be TRBD1 (6 bases). This CDR3 spans 13 amino acids. V lost 6 bases, J lost 6 bases, and 14 bases lay in between. CDR1 and CDR2 (germline): SEHNR, FQNEAQ (reference sequence). Full variable domain (outside the CDR3, taken from reference TRBV7-9 and TRBJ1-2): DTGVSQNPRHKITKRGQNVTFRCDPISEHNRLYWYRQTLGQGPEFLTYFQNEAQLEKSRLLSDRFSAERPKGSFSTLEIQRTEQGDSAMYLCASRSKQGHGYTFGSGTRLTVV.

The chain recombines TRBV21-1 with TRBJ2-7; no check of the table's D call, TRBD2, against the DNA was made. TRBV21-1 is described as a pseudogene. This CDR3 spans 19 amino acids. The CDR3 here is CASTLPHHSCRDYPYEQYF. CDR3 DNA sequence: TGTGCCAGCACCTTACCCCACCACTCTTGCCGGGACTATCCCTACGAGCAGTACTTC.

V is TRBV9 and J is TRBJ2-2; 10 bases are shared with TRBD1. The length of the CDR3 is 16 residues. V lost 4 bases to trimming and J lost 5 bases; unmatched junction nucleotides: 8. CDR1 and CDR2 from the germline V gene are SGDLS and YYNGEE. CDR3 bases: TGTGCCAGCAGCTTAGGGCCGGGACAGGGGACCGGGGAGCTGTTTTTT. Amino acid sequence: CASSLGPGQGTGELFF.

The chain combines TRBV7-6 with TRBJ2-1; 11 bases fit TRBD2. Germline V CDR1 and CDR2: SGHVS, FNYEAQ. The J segment lost 5 bases and the V segment lost 2 bases, leaving 5 bases of the junction unmatched. This CDR3 comprises 16 residues. CDR3 amino acids: CASSLKLAGAHNEQFF. As DNA, the CDR3 is TGTGCCAGCAGCTTAAAACTAGCGGGAGCCCACAATGAGCAGTTCTTC.

The chain employs TRBV7-3 and TRBJ2-4; 9 nucleotides align to TRBD1. J was trimmed by 10 bases and V by 0 bases; bases with no gene match: 4. Germline V gene sequence: CDR1 SGHTA, CDR2 FQGTGA. This CDR3 is 14 amino acids long. The CDR3 spells CASSLTGTGSIQYF. CDR3 in DNA: TGTGCCAGCAGCTTAACCGGGACAGGGAGTATTCAGTACTTC.

The rearrangement uses TRBV18 and TRBJ1-4; D unresolved. The germline gives CDR1 KGHSH, CDR2 LQKENI. CDR3 length: 15 residues. V was clipped by 2 bases and J by 5 bases, with 12 bases between them. This CDR3 reads CASSPSGGSNEKLFF. CDR3 nucleotides: TGTGCCAGCTCACCATCAGGCGGGTCCAATGAAAAACTGTTTTTT.

The CDR3 coding sequence is TGTGCCAGCAGCTCTTCCGGGACAGATAACTATGGCTACACCTTC. This sequence encodes CASSSSGTDNYGYTF. The chain carries TRBV7-2 and TRBJ1-2; the match to TRBD1 covers 7 bases. This CDR3 contains 15 residues. Germline V gene sequence: CDR1 SGHTA, CDR2 FQGNSA. Trimming removed 4 bases from V and 1 base from J; junction bases left unmatched: 6. The variable domain in full, with the rest retrieved from reference TRBV7-2 and TRBJ1-2, is GAGVSQSPSNKVTEKGKDVELRCDPISGHTALYWYRQSLGQGLEFLIYFQGNSAPDKSGLPSDRFSAERTGGSVSTLTIQRTQQEDSAVYLCASSSSGTDNYGYTFGSGTRLTVV.

V gene TRBV19 combines with J gene TRBJ1-5, with a weak D call TRBD1 (6 bases). V lost 5 bases and J 0 bases, leaving 20 bases between the germline ends. In germline, CDR1 is LNHDA, CDR2 SQIVND (reference sequence). The length of the CDR3 is 18 residues. The CDR3 sequence is CASSVPPTGTHSNQPQHF. CDR3 in DNA: TGTGCCAGTAGTGTCCCCCCAACCGGGACACATAGCAATCAGCCCCAGCATTTT. Using reference TRBV19 and TRBJ1-5 for the parts outside the CDR3, the full variable domain is DGGITQSPKYLFRKEGQNVTLSCEQNLNHDAMYWYRQDPGQGLRLIYYSQIVNDFQKGDIAEGYSVSREKKESFPLTVTSAQKNPTAFYLCASSVPPTGTHSNQPQHFGDGTRLSIL.

This rearrangement joins TRBV13 to TRBJ2-3; tentatively, D is TRBD1 (5 bases). The V and J ends lost 5 bases and 4 bases respectively, with 10 bases between them. This CDR3 is built from 13 residues. CDR1 and CDR2 (germline): PRHDT, FYEKMQ (reference sequence). The CDR3 spells CASSPQGSDTQYF. CDR3 nucleotide sequence: TGTGCCAGCAGCCCCCAGGGATCAGATACGCAGTATTTT.

J is TRBJ1-1 and V is TRBV11-3; D might be TRBD1 (6 bases). The CDR3 loop spans 16 amino acids. The germline CDR1 and CDR2 sequences are SGHNT and YENEEA. V gave up 3 bases and J gave up 5 bases, with 19 bases separating them. CDR3 nucleotides: TGTGCCAGCAGCTTTGAGGGGTTGACAGGTGGTACTGAAGCTTTCTTT. Its protein product is CASSFEGLTGGTEAFF.